Many counts were recorded for the clone carrying this T cell receptor (beta chain). Its matching antigen is unknown. These data are taken from a study of T-cell reconstitution after alpha-beta-depleted transplantation in children. Molecular barcoding with unique molecular identifiers was used for the TCRbeta library. TCRdb re-analysed the PCR reads in MiXCR, keeping a single row per CDR3 protein. The repertoire holds about 200,000 distinct CDR3 sequences, with 5.5% to 7% as singletons. Study-level results: Several hundred expanded graft clones reportedly supplied alpha-beta T cells about two months after transplant. From newly produced T cells came most of the T-cell counts and diversity one year after transplant. The study traced high day-60 TCRbeta diversity in some patients to surviving recipient T cells and thymic progenitors.

The length of the CDR3 is 14 residues. Germline assignment: CDR1 WSHSY and CDR2 SAAADI. With V trimmed by 10 bases and J by 5 bases, 9 bases remained unmatched. The material sequenced was PBMCs, taken before TCRalphabeta/CD19-depleted stem cell transplant. The J gene is TRBJ2-1, the V gene TRBV10-2; 9 bases map to TRBD2. The receptor comes from a girl younger than two with combined immunodeficiency, due to receive a stem cell transplant. The CDR3 loop is CATAAGGLDNEQFF. The CDR3, as DNA: TGCGCCACCGCCGCGGGGGGGCTCGACAATGAGCAGTTCTTC.